The 5 T cell receptor beta chains given below trace back to one sample, sequenced in a study of blood T cell repertoires in COVID-19. Some clones are missing from TCRdb's copy, which holds only in-frame ones; the method was immunoSEQ multiplex PCR. The sample has some 100,000 clones, roughly nine tenths seen once. Input material: peripheral blood. Receptors were obtained from a man aged 65-85 years who had recovered from COVID-19.

The V call is TRBV5-8, the J call TRBJ2-1, with a tentative D call TRBD1 (5 bases). The V gene lost 0 bases and the J gene lost 3 bases, with 7 bases spanning the gap. CDR3 length: 14 residues. CDR1 and CDR2 (germline): SGHTS, YDEGEE. The CDR3 loop reads CASSLGQHYNEQFF. CDR3 bases: TGTGCCAGCAGCTTGGGACAGCACTACAATGAGCAGTTCTTC.

The table lists this clone with a count of one. The rearrangement joins TRBV6-2 or TRBV6-3 to TRBJ2-7, with TRBD2 matching 8 bases. Germline V gene data show CDR1 as MNHEY and CDR2 as SVGEGT. J gave up 6 bases and V 4 bases, and 5 bases lay outside the gene matches. This CDR3 comprises 13 residues. For the CDR3, the DNA is TGTGCCAGCAGTTGGCTTCGGGGGGGCGAGCAGTACTTC. The encoded protein is CASSWLRGGEQYF.

In its sample, this clone was seen once. The chain couples TRBV5-6 to TRBJ1-3, with 9 nucleotides matching TRBD1. CDR1 and CDR2 (germline): SGHDT, YYEEEE. The CDR3 contains 17 residues. The V and J ends lost 1 base and 1 base, in that order; junction bases with no gene match: 6. CDR3 protein: CASSLWTGVYSGNTIYF. The CDR3 nucleotides read TGTGCCAGCAGCTTGTGGACAGGGGTTTATTCTGGAAACACCATATATTTT.

V and J are TRBV19 and TRBJ2-5; TRBD2 aligns across 9 bases. The germline CDR1 and CDR2 sequences are LNHDA and SQIVND (reference sequence). With V trimmed by 9 bases and J by 5 bases, 16 bases remained unmatched. This CDR3 has 16 amino acids. Here the CDR3 reads CASTPGGLAGWETQYF. The CDR3 DNA reads TGTGCCAGCACCCCCGGGGGGCTAGCGGGGTGGGAGACCCAGTACTTC.

Notes on this clone: The same CDR3 arises from other DNA sequences in this sample as well. V gene TRBV6-5 combines with J gene TRBJ1-5; D might be TRBD1 (5 bases). Per germline, CDR1 MNHEY and CDR2 SVGAGI. CDR3 length equals 13 residues. The V end was cut by 5 bases, the J end by 7 bases, with 12 bases between. CDR3 amino acids: CASSTGGGQPQHF. The CDR3 DNA reads as TGTGCCAGCAGTACGGGGGGTGGGCAGCCCCAGCATTTT.